This TCR beta chain was found in a study of T cell repertoires in cytomegalovirus infection. Turning to the study itself: The study used recently identified HLA-C-restricted and well-studied HLA-B-restricted CMV epitopes. Public signatures in TCR beta pointed to CMV infection and matching HLA type. Whole-study results and caveats: The study found HLA-C-restricted CMV-specific TCR beta clonotypes dominating the ex vivo response. Identification of carriers of CMV plus the relevant HLA was performed using cumulative public TCR beta family frequency.

Concerning this clonotype: The antigen remains undetermined.

The germline V and J ends were trimmed by 4 bases and 1 base, with 13 bases remaining between them. CDR1 and CDR2 (germline): MGHRA, YSYEKL. This CDR3 region has 15 residues. Using its own MiXCR run on the reads, TCRdb lists one record per CDR3 protein. The sample holds 150,000 or so distinct CDR3 sequences; less than 25% are singletons and the top ten take around a quarter. The chain combines TRBV4-1 with TRBJ1-1; the D is unclear. The input for sequencing was CD8+ T cells from cultured PBMCs, taken from culture after CMV antigen stimulation. The receptor was isolated from a human donor in good health (CMV status not recorded). Some clones in this sample may be carry-over from other donors' samples. The CDR3: CASSPTAWRNTEAFF. As DNA, the CDR3 is TGCGCCAGCAGCCCCACCGCGTGGCGGAACACTGAAGCTTTCTTT.